This T cell receptor beta chain stems from a study of T cell responses to AZD1222 COVID-19 vaccine. Sequencing used immunoSEQ multiplex PCR; TCRdb keeps in-frame clones, though not all of them. The sample includes approximately 180,000 clones, around nine tenths seen only once; the top ten take approximately 2.5%. Trimming removed 3 bases at V and 3 bases at J, with 10 bases between. Germline V gene data show CDR1 as SGHAT and CDR2 as FQNNGV. CDR3 length: 14 amino acids. Study-wide findings and caveats: An increase in Spike-specific TCR breadth and depth was observed after two AZD1222 doses. Every sample of the repertoires postdated the peak T cell response. Clonal diversity was possibly underestimated, and the donors were mostly white British, with more females.

A single count supports this clone. The target antigen is unknown. The chain couples TRBV11-2 to TRBJ2-3; TRBD2 might be the D (6 bases). This specimen consisted of peripheral blood, obtained on day 0 of AZD1222 vaccination. The sequence derives from an adult in good health. The CDR3 DNA reads as TGTGCCAGCAGCTTGGGAGGATGGACAGATACGCAGTATTTT. Translation: CASSLGGWTDTQYF.